This T cell receptor beta chain was recovered during a study of post-analysis software for immune sequencing data. Across the whole study: The disease courses covered relapsing-remitting, secondary progressive and progressive-relapsing multiple sclerosis.

Unique molecular identifiers had been added to the TCR beta cDNA libraries. Starting from roughly 1.1 to 9.2 million T cells, the study yielded 450,000 to 500,000 cDNA molecules. TCRdb reprocessed the PCR reads via MiXCR and lists one record per CDR3 protein. The table shows around 700,000 distinct CDR3 sequences, with around 60% occurring only once. A single count supports this clonotype. The antigen remains unidentified. This CDR3 is built from 16 residues. Germline assignment: CDR1 SGHRS and CDR2 YFSETQ. J lost 7 bases, V lost 3 bases, and 11 bases had no gene match. Whole-study results and caveats: In patients, TRBV5-6, TRBV5-1 and TRBV20-1 belonged to five TRBV segments found more frequently than in controls. Normalized Chao1 diversity was significantly lower in multiple sclerosis patients than in controls.

The clonotype comes from a girl aged 2-10 years with multiple sclerosis. The J gene is TRBJ2-1, the V gene TRBV5-1; 9 bases line up with TRBD2. The specimen was blood. The CDR3 DNA sequence: TGCGCCAGCAGCTCGGGAGGACTAGCGAATGGAAATGAGCAGTTCTTC. Its protein product is CASSSGGLANGNEQFF.